Listed below are T cell receptor beta chains from one sample, sequenced in a study of T cell repertoires in cytomegalovirus infection. These receptors lack a known antigen. TCRdb re-called the reads through MiXCR, storing one row per CDR3 protein. Here the sample spans roughly 570,000 distinct CDR3 sequences, about 39% being singletons. Sequences were derived from cultured PBMCs, sampled from culture after CMV antigen stimulation. Receptors originate from a human donor in good health (CMV status not recorded). Some clones in this sample may be carry-over from other donors' samples. Each CDR3 is given with its conserved first and last residue.

j_gene	v_gene	CDR3aa
TRBJ2-5	TRBV5-5	CASSLYSDETQYF
TRBJ1-2	TRBV11-2	CASSLGGVGYHGYTF
TRBJ2-7	TRBV7-2	CASSLPFPYEQYF
TRBJ2-1	TRBV2	CASSEGSRGGSNEQFF
TRBJ2-7	TRBV20-1	CSAAVGTTAYEQYF
TRBJ1-6	TRBV7-8	CASSLGRGMLNSPLHF
TRBJ1-4	TRBV7-2	CASSGTGTANEKLFF
TRBJ2-1	TRBV5-3	CASSGQGNTYNEQFF
TRBJ2-1	TRBV6-1	CASSEGAWGQKQFF
TRBJ1-4	TRBV7-6	CASSPEDRGANEKLFF
TRBJ1-4	TRBV19	CASSPPGTGGDEKLFF
TRBJ2-7	TRBV7-2	CASSLMGLSTYEQYF
TRBJ2-1	TRBV20-1	CSARDLARLAGDHNEQFF
TRBJ2-2	TRBV27	CASSFRTGNTGELFF
TRBJ1-1	TRBV7-9	CASSFGETEAFF
TRBJ2-1	TRBV6-2/TRBV6-3	CASRKTSGGAEFDEQFF
TRBJ2-5	TRBV7-8	CATLNGASETQYF
TRBJ2-7	TRBV10-3	CATVVGGDSYEQYF
TRBJ2-7	TRBV27	CASKGPPFSHEQYF
TRBJ2-5	TRBV13	CASSSRGGPRETQYF
TRBJ2-2	TRBV4-3	CASSQVILSRELFF
TRBJ2-5	TRBV23-1	CAHRRLAGSQETQYF
TRBJ1-2	TRBV29-1	CSARWNNYGYTF
TRBJ2-7	TRBV7-2	CASSRPRGLSSYEQYF